These T cell receptor beta chains were read from a single sample in a study of T cells in Graves' hyperthyroidism and ophthalmopathy. TCRdb redid the calling of the multiplex PCR reads with MiXCR, one entry per CDR3 protein. The data show more than 500,000 distinct CDR3 sequences, with 46% seen just once and about 45% held by the top ten. The sequencing sample was made of peripheral blood or thyroid tissue (not recorded which). These receptors were taken from an adult woman with Graves' disease, either hyperthyroidism or ophthalmopathy (not recorded which). CDR3s include the opening cysteine and the closing phenylalanine or tryptophan. A D gene is named only where the DNA matches it firmly. Clone size is not always given. Where it is, it says once, few, many or a class for expanded clones.

j_gene: TRBJ1-1
d_gene: TRBD1
abundance: NA
v_gene: TRBV14
len: 15
CDR3nt: TGTGCCAGCAGCCCCTGGACAGGGATGGACACTGAAGCTTTCTTT
CDR3aa: CASSPWTGMDTEAFF

j_gene: TRBJ1-5
d_gene: NA
abundance: many
v_gene: TRBV5-8
len: 14
CDR3nt: TGTGCCAGCAGCAATTTGGGGTTAAATCAGCCCCAGCATTTT
CDR3aa: CASSNLGLNQPQHF

j_gene: TRBJ2-7
d_gene: NA
abundance: NA
v_gene: TRBV5-1
len: 16
CDR3nt: TGCGCCAGCAGCTTCACTTCTCAGGCAGGGGTCTACGAGCAGTACTTC
CDR3aa: CASSFTSQAGVYEQYF

j_gene: TRBJ2-7
d_gene: NA
abundance: many
v_gene: TRBV2
len: 14
CDR3nt: TGTGCCAGCAGTGTACAGGGAGGTAACTACGAGCAGTACTTC
CDR3aa: CASSVQGGNYEQYF

j_gene: TRBJ2-2
d_gene: NA
abundance: many
v_gene: TRBV5-1
len: 18
CDR3nt: TGCGCCAGCAGCTTGGCTGGGACACCACTTATTAACACCGGGGAGCTGTTTTTT
CDR3aa: CASSLAGTPLINTGELFF

j_gene: TRBJ1-4
d_gene: NA
abundance: NA
v_gene: TRBV14
len: 15
CDR3nt: TGTGCCAGCAGCCAAGTGGGGGCGATTAGAGAAAAACTGTTTTTT
CDR3aa: CASSQVGAIREKLFF

j_gene: TRBJ1-2
d_gene: NA
abundance: NA
v_gene: TRBV15
len: 16
CDR3nt: TGTGCCACCAGCTGGGACAAAAACACCGGGGACGATGGCTACACCTTC
CDR3aa: CATSWDKNTGDDGYTF

j_gene: TRBJ1-4
d_gene: NA
abundance: NA
v_gene: TRBV25-1
len: 16
CDR3nt: TGTGCCAGCAGTGCCCATTCCGGGACACCCGATGAAAAACTGTTTTTT
CDR3aa: CASSAHSGTPDEKLFF

j_gene: TRBJ1-2
d_gene: NA
abundance: NA
v_gene: TRBV29-1
len: 14
CDR3nt: TGCAGCGTTGAAGATCCGGAGGCTAACTATGGCTACACCTTC
CDR3aa: CSVEDPEANYGYTF

j_gene: TRBJ1-1
d_gene: TRBD1
abundance: many
v_gene: TRBV7-2
len: 18
CDR3nt: TGTGCCAGCAGCTTCTCCGGGACAGGGGGCTTAAGGAACACTGAAGCTTTCTTT
CDR3aa: CASSFSGTGGLRNTEAFF

j_gene: TRBJ2-7
d_gene: NA
abundance: NA
v_gene: TRBV29-1
len: 12
CDR3nt: TGCAGCGTTGCAGTCACTCCGTACGAGCAGTACTTC
CDR3aa: CSVAVTPYEQYF

j_gene: TRBJ2-3
d_gene: TRBD1
abundance: NA
v_gene: TRBV7-9
len: 16
CDR3nt: TGTGCCAGCAGCGCTGCTAGGGGGCGAGGGACAGATACGCAGTATTTT
CDR3aa: CASSAARGRGTDTQYF

j_gene: TRBJ2-7
d_gene: TRBD1
abundance: few
v_gene: TRBV29-1
len: 15
CDR3nt: TGCAGCGTTGAAGAACAGGGGGGAACAGTGTACGAGCAGTACTTC
CDR3aa: CSVEEQGGTVYEQYF

j_gene: TRBJ1-2
d_gene: NA
abundance: few
v_gene: TRBV20-1
len: 14
CDR3nt: TGCAGTGCTCCCGCCACAACCGACTACGATGGCTACACCTTC
CDR3aa: CSAPATTDYDGYTF

j_gene: TRBJ1-5
d_gene: NA
abundance: NA
v_gene: TRBV19
len: 14
CDR3nt: TGTGCCAGTAGGAACCTTTATAGCAATCAGCCCCAGCATTTT
CDR3aa: CASRNLYSNQPQHF

j_gene: TRBJ1-2
d_gene: NA
abundance: NA
v_gene: TRBV27
len: 16
CDR3nt: TGTGCCAGCAGTTCCCTTCGACAGACCAATAACTATGGCTACACCTTC
CDR3aa: CASSSLRQTNNYGYTF

j_gene: TRBJ1-4
d_gene: TRBD1
abundance: NA
v_gene: TRBV20-1
len: 17
CDR3nt: TGCAGTGCCAAGGATCCCGGGACAGATGGGACTAATGAAAAACTGCTTTTT
CDR3aa: CSAKDPGTDGTNEKLLF

j_gene: TRBJ1-2
d_gene: NA
abundance: NA
v_gene: TRBV6-5
len: 15
CDR3nt: TGTGCCAGCAGCGCCGGAGACGTAGCTAACTATGGCTACACCTTC
CDR3aa: CASSAGDVANYGYTF

j_gene: TRBJ1-2
d_gene: TRBD1
abundance: NA
v_gene: TRBV28
len: 15
CDR3nt: TGTGCCAGCAGTCGCCCGGACAGGGGAAGCTATGGCTACACCTTC
CDR3aa: CASSRPDRGSYGYTF

j_gene: TRBJ1-1
d_gene: NA
abundance: NA
v_gene: TRBV29-1
len: 13
CDR3nt: TGCAGCGTTCAGGGCGACAGTGCAACTGAAGCTTTCTTT
CDR3aa: CSVQGDSATEAFF

j_gene: TRBJ2-7
d_gene: TRBD1
abundance: many
v_gene: TRBV6-1
len: 13
CDR3nt: TGTGCCAGCAAGAACAGGGGGCGATACGAGCAGTACTTC
CDR3aa: CASKNRGRYEQYF

j_gene: TRBJ1-6
d_gene: NA
abundance: few
v_gene: TRBV7-9
len: 15
CDR3nt: TGTGCCAGCAGCTTATCGCTGGAATATAATTCACCCCTCCACTTT
CDR3aa: CASSLSLEYNSPLHF

j_gene: TRBJ1-4
d_gene: NA
abundance: many
v_gene: TRBV7-9
len: 12
CDR3nt: TGTGCCAGCAGCACCGGGGGGAATCAACTGTTTTTT
CDR3aa: CASSTGGNQLFF

j_gene: TRBJ1-2
d_gene: NA
abundance: NA
v_gene: TRBV5-1
len: 15
CDR3nt: TGCGCCAGCAGCTTGTTGGTCAGTTCAACCTATGGCTACACCTTC
CDR3aa: CASSLLVSSTYGYTF

j_gene: TRBJ1-6
d_gene: TRBD1
abundance: few
v_gene: TRBV5-1
len: 15
CDR3nt: TGCGCCAGCAGCTTGGGGGACAGGGCAAATTCACCCCTCCACTTT
CDR3aa: CASSLGDRANSPLHF

j_gene: TRBJ2-5
d_gene: NA
abundance: many
v_gene: TRBV15
len: 15
CDR3nt: TGTGCCACCTCATTAGGGGCAGTCCTCCAAGAGACCCAGTACTTC
CDR3aa: CATSLGAVLQETQYF

j_gene: TRBJ2-5
d_gene: TRBD2
abundance: few
v_gene: TRBV20-1
len: 15
CDR3nt: TGCAGTGCTAGGCGGGAGGGCCAGTTCCGTGTATCCCAGTACTTC
CDR3aa: CSARREGQFRVSQYF

j_gene: TRBJ1-1
d_gene: TRBD1
abundance: many
v_gene: TRBV29-1
len: 12
CDR3nt: TGCAGCGTTGGGACAGGGGGCACTGAAGCTTTCTTT
CDR3aa: CSVGTGGTEAFF

j_gene: TRBJ1-2
d_gene: NA
abundance: NA
v_gene: TRBV29-1
len: 11
CDR3nt: TGCAGCGTGACGACAGTGATTGGCTACACCTTC
CDR3aa: CSVTTVIGYTF

j_gene: TRBJ2-7
d_gene: TRBD2
abundance: many
v_gene: TRBV5-1
len: 15
CDR3nt: TGCGCCAGCAGCTTCCGAGCGGGAGGAACTTACGAGCAGTACTTC
CDR3aa: CASSFRAGGTYEQYF

j_gene: TRBJ1-2
d_gene: NA
abundance: NA
v_gene: TRBV2
len: 14
CDR3nt: TGTGCCAGCAGTGAAGTCTCGAATAACTATGGCTACACCTTC
CDR3aa: CASSEVSNNYGYTF

j_gene: TRBJ1-4
d_gene: NA
abundance: many
v_gene: TRBV20-1
len: 14
CDR3nt: TGCAGTGCTAGAGTTGCAACAACTAATGAAAAACTGTTTTTT
CDR3aa: CSARVATTNEKLFF

j_gene: TRBJ1-1
d_gene: NA
abundance: many
v_gene: TRBV7-2
len: 14
CDR3nt: TGTGCCAGCAGCTCCTCTGGGGGGGGCACTGAAGCTTTCTTT
CDR3aa: CASSSSGGGTEAFF

j_gene: TRBJ2-3
d_gene: NA
abundance: NA
v_gene: TRBV29-1
len: 14
CDR3nt: TGCAGCATACGAAGGCAGGGTCTCACAGATACGCAGTATTTT
CDR3aa: CSIRRQGLTDTQYF

j_gene: TRBJ1-3
d_gene: NA
abundance: many
v_gene: TRBV5-1
len: 15
CDR3nt: TGCGCCAGCAGCCCTCCGGGGGGCGAAGGAAACACCATATATTTT
CDR3aa: CASSPPGGEGNTIYF